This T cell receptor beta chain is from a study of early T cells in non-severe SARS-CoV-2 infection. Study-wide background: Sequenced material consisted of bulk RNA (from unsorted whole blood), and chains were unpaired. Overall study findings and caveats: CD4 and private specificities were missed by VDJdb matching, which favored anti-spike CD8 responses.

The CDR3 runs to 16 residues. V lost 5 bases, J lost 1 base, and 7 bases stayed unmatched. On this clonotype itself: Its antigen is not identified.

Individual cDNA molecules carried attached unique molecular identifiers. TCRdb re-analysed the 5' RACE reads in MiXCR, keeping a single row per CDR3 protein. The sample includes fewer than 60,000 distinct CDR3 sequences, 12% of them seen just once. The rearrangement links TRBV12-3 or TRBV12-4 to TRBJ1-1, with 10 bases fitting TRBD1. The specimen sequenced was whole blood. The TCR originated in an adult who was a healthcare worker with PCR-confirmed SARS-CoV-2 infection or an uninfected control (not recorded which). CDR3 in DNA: TGTGCCAGCAGTCCCGGACAGGGGGATTCGAACACTGAAGCTTTCTTT. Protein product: CASSPGQGDSNTEAFF.